The present T cell receptor beta chain was sequenced within a study of blood T cell repertoires in COVID-19. Study context: The United States, Italy and Spain provided the acute and convalescent COVID-19 samples.

The germline V gene encodes CDR1 LGHNA and CDR2 YSLEER. The CDR3 length is 12 residues. V gave up 3 bases and J gave up 10 bases, with 12 bases separating them. TCRdb keeps only in-frame clones here, not all; method: immunoSEQ multiplex PCR. The table has 200,000 to 300,000 clones, around 92% seen once. The sample comprised peripheral blood. The TCR sequence derives from a young adult with COVID-19, enrolled during active disease. This chain uses TRBV4-3 with TRBJ1-1, with D tentatively TRBD1 (5 bases). The chain's CDR3 is CASSHSREGAFF. The CDR3 nucleotides read TGCGCCAGCAGCCACTCCAGGGAGGGAGCTTTCTTT.